This entry lists 16 T cell receptor beta chains sequenced from one sample in a study of high-grade serous ovarian cancer treatment subgroups (dated by TCRdb to 2020 to 2022). Collection of tumor samples took place before definitive surgery or chemotherapy. The library was prepared using the immunoSEQ multiplex PCR assay. TCRdb retrieved this table from immuneACCESS and kept in-frame rearrangements only. Not all clones are present; in checked studies, unresolved V genes account for under half, and no reason is known for the remainder. This sample holds some 33,000 clones; over 60% were observed only once. The ten largest clones capture 3.1% of the sample. The sequenced sample was tumor tissue. The receptors come from a human donor with high-grade serous ovarian cancer.

The rearrangement uses TRBV27 and TRBJ1-2; 7 bases are shared with TRBD1. CDR1 is MNHEY, CDR2 SMNVEV, per germline (reference sequence). The CDR3 covers 14 residues. The V gene end was trimmed by 4 bases and the J gene end by 6 bases; junction bases not matched to a gene: 8. The CDR3: CASSSTGVRNGYTF. In DNA, the CDR3 is TGTGCCAGCAGTTCCACAGGGGTGCGAAATGGCTACACCTTC.

This chain connects TRBV19 to TRBJ1-1; D is unresolved. Germline V gene lookup returns CDR1 LNHDA and CDR2 SQIVND (reference sequence). CDR3 length: 13 residues. The germline V and J ends were trimmed by 4 bases and 1 base, with 7 bases remaining between them. In DNA form, the CDR3 reads TGTGCCAGTAGTAACAAGGCGAACACTGAAGCTTTCTTT. This gives the protein CASSNKANTEAFF.

This chain joins TRBV4-1 and TRBJ1-3, with D possibly matching TRBD1 (5 bases). CDR3 length: 18 amino acids. Germline V gene data show CDR1 as MGHRA and CDR2 as YSYEKL. Trimming shortened V by 4 bases and J by 0 bases, and 19 bases separated the two germline ends. CDR3 coding DNA: TGCGCCAGCAGCCCCCTGGAAAGGGGCGCTATCTCTGGAAACACCATATATTTT. It yields the protein CASSPLERGAISGNTIYF.

V gene TRBV5-1 combines with J gene TRBJ1-1; no clear D gene. Deletions cut 5 bases from V and 0 bases from J, with 11 bases between. Germline assignment: CDR1 SGHRS and CDR2 YFSETQ. This CDR3 spans 14 amino acids. The CDR3 reads CASRAPVMNTEAFF. The CDR3 DNA reads as TGCGCCAGCAGGGCCCCTGTTATGAACACTGAAGCTTTCTTT.

The chain uses TRBV7-2 and TRBJ2-5; unclear D gene. Germline values: CDR1 SGHTA, CDR2 FQGNSA. There are 15 residues in the CDR3. V was trimmed by 4 bases and J by 1 base, leaving 13 bases between them. The chain's CDR3 is CASSSNVRIQETQYF. The CDR3 nucleotides are TGTGCCAGCAGCTCAAATGTCCGTATCCAAGAGACCCAGTACTTC.

CDR3 nucleotides: TGTGCCAGCAGCGTAGATAGCGGGAGGGCGAGGTATGAGCAGTTCTTC. Amino acid sequence: CASSVDSGRARYEQFF. This chain links TRBV9 with TRBJ2-1; 11 bases are a match to TRBD2. CDR1 and CDR2 (germline): SGDLS, YYNGEE. CDR3 size: 16 residues. With V trimmed by 0 bases and J by 8 bases, 7 bases remained unmatched.

V and J are TRBV27 and TRBJ2-7, with D possibly TRBD2 on 5 matching bases. Looked up from germline, CDR1 is MNHEY and CDR2 is SMNVEV (reference sequence). Trimming removed 4 bases from V and 5 bases from J, with 9 bases in between. This CDR3 contains 12 residues. The CDR3 sequence is CASSSSEDEQYF. The CDR3 nucleotides read TGTGCCAGCAGTTCGTCGGAGGACGAGCAGTACTTC.

This chain links TRBV28 with TRBJ1-1; D is unresolved. The CDR3 runs to 12 residues. Germline V gene sequence: CDR1 MDHEN, CDR2 SYDVKM. V was shortened by 3 bases and J by 4 bases, with 6 bases between the two germline ends. The CDR3 DNA reads as TGTGCCAGCAGTTTGCTGGTCACTGAAGCTTTCTTT. It encodes CASSLLVTEAFF.

This clone was observed a handful of times. The chain is built from TRBV27 and TRBJ2-7; 8 bases agree with TRBD1. From germline, CDR1 is MNHEY and CDR2 SMNVEV (reference sequence). V was pared by 6 bases and J by 5 bases, with 6 bases of the junction left unmatched. This CDR3 is 13 amino acids long. The CDR3, as DNA: TGTGCCAGCAGATGGACAGGGTCGGACGAGCAGTACTTC. Residues: CASRWTGSDEQYF.

As for this clone: A read error may account for a junction end that differs from germline. The rearrangement joins TRBV7-2 to TRBJ2-1; a weak D match, TRBD1 (5 bases). CDR1 is SGHTA and CDR2 is FQGNSA in the germline V gene. CDR3 length equals 12 residues. CDR3 loop: CASSLGNGVRVF. The CDR3 DNA follows: TGTGCCAGCAGCTTAGGGAACGGTGTCAGGGTCTTC.

The rearrangement joins TRBV7-2 to TRBJ1-3; D remains ambiguous. The CDR3 loop spans 12 amino acids. Trimming pared 5 bases from V and 4 bases from J, leaving 6 bases between. Per germline, CDR1 SGHTA and CDR2 FQGNSA. CDR3 region: CASSLQGNTIYF. The CDR3 nucleotides are TGTGCCAGCAGCCTACAGGGAAACACCATATATTTT. The full variable domain, rest sourced from reference TRBV7-2 and TRBJ1-3, is GAGVSQSPSNKVTEKGKDVELRCDPISGHTALYWYRQSLGQGLEFLIYFQGNSAPDKSGLPSDRFSAERTGGSVSTLTIQRTQQEDSAVYLCASSLQGNTIYFGEGSWLTVV.

The chain carries TRBV6-4 and TRBJ2-2; D assignment may be TRBD1 or TRBD2 (5 bases each). The CDR3 consists of 16 residues. V was cut by 6 bases and J by 4 bases, with 18 bases left in between. The germline gives CDR1 MRHNA, CDR2 SNTAGT. The CDR3 DNA follows: TGTGCCAGCAGCCCCAGGCTAGGGACCAGCACCGGGGAGCTGTTTTTT. Protein product: CASSPRLGTSTGELFF.

This chain links TRBV11-3 with TRBJ1-1; D is possibly TRBD1 (5 bases). Trimming pared 1 base from V and 0 bases from J, leaving 18 bases between. CDR1 and CDR2 from the germline V gene are SGHNT and YENEEA. The CDR3 contains 18 residues. The CDR3 DNA reads as TGTGCCAGCAGCTTAGCCGCGGCAGGGTGGGGGATGAACACTGAAGCTTTCTTT. As protein: CASSLAAAGWGMNTEAFF.

This clone was recorded once. The genes are TRBV30 and TRBJ2-3; the D gene is possibly TRBD2 (5 bases). This CDR3 contains 14 residues. The V end lost 0 bases, the J end lost 4 bases, and 11 bases lay between the germline ends. The germline V gene has CDR1 GTSNPN and CDR2 SVGIG (reference sequence). The CDR3, as DNA: TGTGCCTGGAGTGTGGGTAGCGCTGCAGATACGCAGTATTTT. This gives the protein CAWSVGSAADTQYF.

The V call is TRBV27, the J call TRBJ2-5; 14 nucleotides match TRBD2. The CDR3 is 17 residues long. Germline trimming cut 5 bases from V and 2 bases from J; bases unmatched to any gene: 7. Per germline, CDR1 MNHEY and CDR2 SMNVEV (reference sequence). CDR3 DNA: TGTGCCAGCAGTCGACTAGCGGGAGGGAGTCTACAAGAGACCCAGTACTTC. Protein: CASSRLAGGSLQETQYF.

The table lists this clone with a count of one. This chain links TRBV6-6 with TRBJ2-7; D not certain. This CDR3 spans 15 amino acids. V shed 2 bases and J shed 3 bases, with 14 bases lying between them. CDR1 and CDR2 (germline): MNHNY, SVGAGI (reference sequence). CDR3 protein: CASSYLPTVGYEQYF. The CDR3, as DNA: TGTGCCAGCAGTTACCTACCGACGGTGGGCTACGAGCAGTACTTC.